The rows below give T cell receptor beta chains drawn from one sample of a study of blood T cell repertoires in COVID-19. Generated by immunoSEQ multiplex PCR, the TCRdb table keeps only in-frame clones and is missing some. In the table there are 70,000 to 100,000 clones, around nine tenths of which are singletons. Sample: peripheral blood. Source of these receptors: a woman aged 80 or over with acute or convalescent COVID-19. CDR3s include the opening cysteine and the closing phenylalanine or tryptophan. A D gene is named only where the DNA matches it firmly. Clone sizes are given selectively: once, few, many, or a class where the clone is expanded.

V,J,size,D,CDR3,DNA
TRBV7-8,TRBJ1-2,few,NA,CATLSGSVDGYTF,TGTGCCACCCTCAGCGGGTCGGTCGATGGCTACACCTTC
TRBV27,TRBJ1-5,NA,NA,CASSLIGEPQHF,TGTGCCAGCAGTTTAATAGGGGAGCCCCAGCATTTT
TRBV6-2/TRBV6-3,TRBJ1-2,NA,TRBD1,CASSYSTGLTF,TGTGCCAGCAGTTACTCGACAGGGTTGACCTTC
TRBV25-1,TRBJ2-1,NA,NA,CASSPPAYSGNEQFF,TGTGCCAGCAGCCCCCCCGCGTACAGCGGGAATGAGCAGTTCTTC
TRBV6-5,TRBJ1-1,NA,NA,CASRRTWNTEAFF,TGTGCCAGCAGACGGACATGGAACACTGAAGCTTTCTTT
TRBV29-1,TRBJ2-1,once,NA,CSVLAVHNEQFF,TGCAGCGTTTTGGCGGTGCACAATGAGCAGTTCTTC
TRBV7-3,TRBJ2-1,NA,TRBD1,CASSLGRGRDEQFF,TGTGCCAGCAGCTTAGGCAGGGGGCGGGATGAGCAGTTCTTC
TRBV5-1,TRBJ1-1,NA,TRBD1,CASSRGQANTEAFF,TGCGCCAGCAGCAGGGGACAGGCGAACACTGAAGCTTTCTTT
TRBV27,TRBJ2-1,NA,TRBD2,CASSLSFIGLAETASDNEQFF,TGTGCCAGCAGTTTATCCTTTATCGGACTAGCGGAGACGGCCTCGGACAATGAGCAGTTCTTC
TRBV18,TRBJ2-2,few,TRBD1,CASSPGTANTGELFF,TGTGCCAGCTCACCAGGGACAGCGAACACCGGGGAGCTGTTTTTT
TRBV28,TRBJ2-5,NA,TRBD2,CASSSPRLAPQETQYF,TGTGCCAGCAGTTCGCCCCGACTAGCGCCTCAAGAGACCCAGTACTTC
TRBV9,TRBJ2-3,NA,TRBD1,CASSDRTGAVTDTQYF,TGTGCCAGCAGCGACCGGACAGGGGCAGTCACAGATACGCAGTATTTT
TRBV7-9,TRBJ2-7,NA,NA,CASSPSMVPYEQYF,TGTGCCAGCAGCCCCTCTATGGTTCCCTACGAGCAGTACTTC
TRBV29-1,TRBJ1-2,NA,TRBD1,CSVEGGQGANYGYTF,TGCAGCGTTGAAGGGGGACAGGGGGCAAACTATGGCTACACCTTC
TRBV27,TRBJ2-2,NA,TRBD2,CASSSGGGTGELFF,TGTGCCAGCAGTTCCGGGGGAGGGACCGGGGAGCTGTTTTTT
TRBV9,TRBJ2-7,few,NA,CASSPRGRDEQYF,TGTGCCAGCAGCCCCCGAGGGCGCGACGAGCAGTACTTC
TRBV2,TRBJ1-5,NA,NA,CASSKDTPWEPQHF,TGTGCCAGCAGCAAGGACACCCCCTGGGAGCCCCAGCATTTT
TRBV6-2/TRBV6-3,TRBJ1-2,once,NA,CASSYLQGGLDGYTF,TGTGCCAGCAGTTACCTACAGGGCGGATTAGATGGCTACACCTTC
TRBV6-5,TRBJ1-1,NA,TRBD1,CATLFLTGGGEAFF,TGTGCCACCTTATTCTTGACAGGGGGAGGTGAAGCTTTCTTT
TRBV27,TRBJ2-3,NA,TRBD1,CASSLGTGVLDTQYF,TGTGCCAGCAGTTTAGGGACAGGGGTTTTGGATACGCAGTATTTT
TRBV11-2,TRBJ2-1,NA,TRBD2,CASSLGATQGGRHNEQFF,TGTGCCAGCAGCTTAGGAGCCACTCAGGGCGGGAGGCACAATGAGCAGTTCTTC
TRBV19,TRBJ2-3,NA,NA,CASSMEAGITDTQYF,TGTGCCAGTAGTATGGAAGCGGGTATCACAGATACGCAGTATTTT
TRBV27,TRBJ1-4,NA,NA,CASSLWGGPGEKLFF,TGTGCCAGCAGTTTATGGGGGGGCCCTGGTGAAAAACTGTTTTTT
TRBV4-3,TRBJ1-2,NA,TRBD1,CASSPRDRDFYGYTF,TGCGCCAGCAGCCCTCGGGACAGAGACTTCTATGGCTACACCTTC
TRBV2,TRBJ1-4,NA,NA,CASDRLGEKLFF,TGTGCCAGCGATAGGCTAGGCGAAAAACTGTTTTTT
TRBV12-3/TRBV12-4,TRBJ1-6,NA,TRBD1,CASSRTGVSPLHF,TGTGCCAGCAGCCGGACAGGGGTATCACCCCTCCACTTT
TRBV29-1,TRBJ2-2,NA,NA,CSVAVYTGELFF,TGCAGCGTTGCGGTGTACACCGGGGAGCTGTTTTTT
TRBV19,TRBJ2-7,NA,TRBD1,CASSPGGDEQYF,TGTGCCAGTAGCCCAGGGGGCGACGAGCAGTACTTC
TRBV5-1,TRBJ2-2,NA,NA,CASSLYRTNTGELFF,TGCGCCAGCAGCTTGTATCGTACGAACACCGGGGAGCTGTTTTTT
TRBV2,TRBJ2-5,once,NA,CASSDDSSETQYF,TGTGCCAGCAGTGATGATAGCAGTGAGACCCAGTACTTC
TRBV30,TRBJ1-6,NA,TRBD1,CAWSRPGTGYSYNSPLHF,TGTGCCTGGAGTCGTCCCGGGACAGGGTACTCCTATAATTCACCCCTCCACTTT
TRBV18,TRBJ2-5,NA,NA,CASSPTRIGETQYF,TGTGCCAGCTCACCTACGAGGATTGGAGAGACCCAGTACTTC
TRBV5-1,TRBJ2-5,NA,NA,CASSLLGTQQETQYF,TGCGCCAGCAGCTTATTAGGGACACAACAAGAGACCCAGTACTTC
TRBV27,TRBJ2-3,NA,NA,CASWRSTDTQYF,TGTGCCTCATGGAGGAGCACAGATACGCAGTATTTT
TRBV6-1,TRBJ1-2,NA,NA,CASSDQDSIYGYTF,TGTGCCAGCAGTGATCAGGATTCGATCTATGGCTACACCTTC
TRBV19,TRBJ2-5,NA,NA,CASSIVGIQTQYF,TGTGCCAGTAGTATTGTCGGGATCCAGACCCAGTACTTC
TRBV7-6,TRBJ2-7,NA,TRBD1,CASSPSPDRAYEQYF,TGTGCCAGCAGCCCCTCACCGGACAGGGCATACGAGCAGTACTTC
TRBV28,TRBJ2-1,NA,TRBD2,CASSSTSGRNEQFF,TGTGCCAGCAGTTCAACTAGCGGGAGAAATGAGCAGTTCTTC
TRBV6-6,TRBJ1-2,NA,NA,CASSLRGSRGYTF,TGTGCCAGCAGCCTACGGGGTTCTAGGGGCTACACCTTC